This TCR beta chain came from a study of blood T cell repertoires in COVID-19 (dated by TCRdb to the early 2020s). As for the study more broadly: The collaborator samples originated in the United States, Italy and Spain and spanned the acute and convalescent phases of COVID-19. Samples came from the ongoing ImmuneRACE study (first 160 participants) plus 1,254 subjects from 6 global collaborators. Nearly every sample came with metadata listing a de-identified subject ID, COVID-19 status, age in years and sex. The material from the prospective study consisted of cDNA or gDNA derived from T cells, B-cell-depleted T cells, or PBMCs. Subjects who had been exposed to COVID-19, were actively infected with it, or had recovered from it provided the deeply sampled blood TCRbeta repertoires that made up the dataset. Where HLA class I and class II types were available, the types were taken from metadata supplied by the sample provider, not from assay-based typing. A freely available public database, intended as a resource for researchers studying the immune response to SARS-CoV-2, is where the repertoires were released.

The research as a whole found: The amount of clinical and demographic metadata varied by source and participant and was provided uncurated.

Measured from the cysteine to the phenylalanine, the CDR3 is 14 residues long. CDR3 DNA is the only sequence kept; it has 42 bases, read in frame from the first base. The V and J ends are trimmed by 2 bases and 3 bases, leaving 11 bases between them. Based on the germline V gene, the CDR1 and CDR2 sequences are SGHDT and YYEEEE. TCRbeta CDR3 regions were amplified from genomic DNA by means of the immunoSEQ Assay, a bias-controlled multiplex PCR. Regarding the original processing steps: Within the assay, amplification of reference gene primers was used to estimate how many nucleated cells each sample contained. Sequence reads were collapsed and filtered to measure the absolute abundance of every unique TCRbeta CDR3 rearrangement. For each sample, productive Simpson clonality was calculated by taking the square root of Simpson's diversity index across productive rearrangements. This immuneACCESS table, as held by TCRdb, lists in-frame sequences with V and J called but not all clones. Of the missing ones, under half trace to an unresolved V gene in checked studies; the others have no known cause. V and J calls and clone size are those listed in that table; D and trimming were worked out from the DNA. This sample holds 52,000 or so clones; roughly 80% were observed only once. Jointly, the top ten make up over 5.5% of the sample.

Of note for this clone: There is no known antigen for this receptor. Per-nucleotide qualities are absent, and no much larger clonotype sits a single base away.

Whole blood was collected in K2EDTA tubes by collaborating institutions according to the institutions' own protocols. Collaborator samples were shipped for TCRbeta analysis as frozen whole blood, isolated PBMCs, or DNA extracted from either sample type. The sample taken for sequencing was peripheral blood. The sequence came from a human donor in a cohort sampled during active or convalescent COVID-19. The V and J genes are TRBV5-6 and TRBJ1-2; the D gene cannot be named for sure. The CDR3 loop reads CASSLTERDYGYTF. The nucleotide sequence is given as TGTGCCAGCAGCTTAACGGAGAGGGACTATGGCTACACCTTC. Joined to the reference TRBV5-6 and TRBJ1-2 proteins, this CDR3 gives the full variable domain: DAGVTQSPTHLIKTRGQQVTLRCSPKSGHDTVSWYQQALGQGPQFIFQYYEEEERQRGNFPDRFSGHQFPNYSSELNVNALLLGDSALYLCASSLTERDYGYTFGSGTRLTVV.